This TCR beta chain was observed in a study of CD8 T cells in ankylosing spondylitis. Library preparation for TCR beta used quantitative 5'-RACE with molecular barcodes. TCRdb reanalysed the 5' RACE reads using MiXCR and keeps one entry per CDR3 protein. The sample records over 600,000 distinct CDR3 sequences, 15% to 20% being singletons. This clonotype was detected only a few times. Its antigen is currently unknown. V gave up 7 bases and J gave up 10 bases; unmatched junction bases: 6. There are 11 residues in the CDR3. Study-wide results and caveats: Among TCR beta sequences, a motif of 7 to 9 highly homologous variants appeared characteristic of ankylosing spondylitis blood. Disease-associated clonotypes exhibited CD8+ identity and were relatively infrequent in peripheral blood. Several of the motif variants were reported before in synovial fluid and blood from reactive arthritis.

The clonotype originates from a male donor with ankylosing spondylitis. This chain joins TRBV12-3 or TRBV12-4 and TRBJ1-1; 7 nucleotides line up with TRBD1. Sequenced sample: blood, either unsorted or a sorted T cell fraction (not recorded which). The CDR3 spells CASTPGGGAFF. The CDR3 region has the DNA TGTGCCAGCACCCCAGGGGGGGGAGCTTTCTTT.